This TCR beta chain derives from a study of shared clonotypes between healthy human individuals. Note on this clone: Antigen unknown.

Deep-level settings were used for running the assay. Libraries were prepared by immunoSEQ multiplex PCR; TCRdb keeps only in-frame clonotypes and omits some of them. The table has hundreds of thousands of clones, about 78% seen once. The germline V gene has CDR1 SNHLY and CDR2 FYNNEI. The CDR3 has 13 amino acids. V was trimmed by 6 bases and J by 2 bases, leaving 10 bases between them. General study findings and limits: The study generally estimated greater richness for naive than memory subsets.

The chain links TRBV2 to TRBJ1-2; D is unclear. The sequencing input was memory CD4+ T cells sorted from blood. Subset noted: CD45RA-negative fraction. The origin of this receptor is a woman between 25 and 40 years old in good health. The CDR3 region has the DNA TGTGCCAGCAGCGTCGGGGAAAACTATGGCTACACCTTC. Protein: CASSVGENYGYTF.